This is a list of T cell receptor beta chains from one sample in a study of metastatic and nonmetastatic thyroid tumors. TCRdb re-clonotyped the PCR reads via MiXCR. The sample lists roughly 25,000 clones; roughly 24% were seen once. The sequenced sample was blood. The receptor set was obtained from a male donor with papillary thyroid cancer or a benign thyroid nodule (not recorded which). Some clones in this sample may be carry-over from other donors' samples. The CDR3 runs from the conserved cysteine through the conserved F or W. The order of the fields is clone size, D gene, V gene, J gene, CDR3 protein, CDR3 DNA. A D gene is named only where the DNA matches it firmly. Rows give clone size only sometimes, using once, few, many, or a class for an expanded clone.

clone size: -
D gene: -
V gene: TRBV11-3
J gene: TRBJ1-2
CDR3 protein: CASSLHRQGPGYTF
CDR3 DNA: TGTGCCAGCAGCTTGCATCGGCAAGGGCCTGGCTACACCTTC

clone size: -
D gene: -
V gene: TRBV28
J gene: TRBJ2-7
CDR3 protein: CASSVSPVQYEQYF
CDR3 DNA: TGTGCCAGCAGTGTATCCCCCGTTCAATACGAGCAGTACTTC

clone size: -
D gene: -
V gene: TRBV6-2/TRBV6-3
J gene: TRBJ2-7
CDR3 protein: CASSYGGYDQYF
CDR3 DNA: TGTGCCAGCAGTTATGGCGGGTACGATCAGTACTTC

clone size: -
D gene: TRBD2
V gene: TRBV20-1
J gene: TRBJ2-3
CDR3 protein: CSARDFIAGGGDTQYF
CDR3 DNA: TGCAGTGCTAGAGATTTTATAGCGGGAGGCGGGGATACGCAGTATTTT

clone size: -
D gene: -
V gene: TRBV20-1
J gene: TRBJ2-7
CDR3 protein: CSAWTGRSYEQYF
CDR3 DNA: TGCAGTGCTTGGACGGGGAGATCCTACGAGCAGTACTTC

clone size: many
D gene: -
V gene: TRBV6-1
J gene: TRBJ2-4
CDR3 protein: CASAYLSSGRGAKNIQYF
CDR3 DNA: TGTGCCAGCGCTTACCTCTCTAGCGGAAGGGGGGCCAAAAACATTCAGTACTTC

clone size: medium-sized
D gene: TRBD1
V gene: TRBV10-3
J gene: TRBJ2-7
CDR3 protein: CAISESGQESIYEQYF
CDR3 DNA: TGTGCCATCAGTGAGTCGGGACAGGAGTCGATCTACGAGCAGTACTTC

clone size: few
D gene: -
V gene: TRBV5-1
J gene: TRBJ2-2
CDR3 protein: CASSLGGARSSGELFF
CDR3 DNA: TGCGCCAGCAGCTTGGGAGGGGCGCGAAGCAGCGGGGAGCTGTTTTTT

clone size: medium-sized
D gene: TRBD1
V gene: TRBV7-2
J gene: TRBJ2-1
CDR3 protein: CASSLAGTGGINEQFF
CDR3 DNA: TGTGCCAGCAGCTTGGCCGGGACAGGGGGGATCAATGAGCAGTTCTTC

clone size: many
D gene: -
V gene: TRBV28
J gene: TRBJ2-5
CDR3 protein: CASRPIGVRETQYF
CDR3 DNA: TGTGCCAGCCGACCAATAGGGGTTAGAGAGACCCAGTACTTC

clone size: -
D gene: TRBD1
V gene: TRBV10-3
J gene: TRBJ2-2
CDR3 protein: CAIRIQGQGNTGELLF
CDR3 DNA: TGTGCCATCAGAATACAGGGACAGGGAAACACCGGGGAGCTGTTATTT

clone size: many
D gene: -
V gene: TRBV6-2/TRBV6-3
J gene: TRBJ1-5
CDR3 protein: CASGPPIQPQHF
CDR3 DNA: TGTGCCAGCGGACCCCCCATTCAGCCCCAGCATTTT

clone size: many
D gene: -
V gene: TRBV28
J gene: TRBJ1-1
CDR3 protein: CASKKAGTNTEAFF
CDR3 DNA: TGTGCCAGCAAGAAGGCAGGCACGAACACTGAAGCTTTCTTT

clone size: few
D gene: TRBD2
V gene: TRBV6-1
J gene: TRBJ2-7
CDR3 protein: CASIFTGAGFGQYF
CDR3 DNA: TGTGCCAGCATTTTTACGGGAGCGGGGTTCGGGCAGTACTTC

clone size: many
D gene: TRBD1
V gene: TRBV9
J gene: TRBJ1-2
CDR3 protein: CASGEGTGDYGYTF
CDR3 DNA: TGTGCCAGCGGCGAAGGGACAGGTGACTATGGCTACACCTTC

clone size: few
D gene: TRBD2
V gene: TRBV5-1
J gene: TRBJ2-7
CDR3 protein: CASSPGLAGEYEQYF
CDR3 DNA: TGCGCCAGCAGCCCCGGACTAGCGGGAGAATACGAGCAGTACTTC

clone size: medium-sized
D gene: TRBD2
V gene: TRBV6-2/TRBV6-3
J gene: TRBJ2-2
CDR3 protein: CASRPRAGEGTGELFF
CDR3 DNA: TGTGCCAGCCGCCCCCGCGCGGGAGAGGGCACCGGGGAGCTGTTTTTT

clone size: -
D gene: TRBD1
V gene: TRBV28
J gene: TRBJ2-5
CDR3 protein: CVSRISGGWETEYF
CDR3 DNA: TGTGTCAGCAGAATTTCAGGGGGCTGGGAGACCGAGTACTTC

clone size: many
D gene: -
V gene: TRBV28
J gene: TRBJ2-3
CDR3 protein: CASSLGVGVGSTDTQYF
CDR3 DNA: TGTGCCAGCAGTTTGGGCGTGGGAGTGGGGAGCACAGATACGCAGTATTTT

clone size: -
D gene: TRBD1
V gene: TRBV20-1
J gene: TRBJ2-7
CDR3 protein: CSAPNRDRGVREQYF
CDR3 DNA: TGCAGTGCGCCGAACCGAGACAGGGGGGTACGGGAGCAGTACTTC

clone size: -
D gene: -
V gene: TRBV20-1
J gene: TRBJ2-3
CDR3 protein: CSAGGPSTDTQYF
CDR3 DNA: TGCAGTGCGGGGGGGCCTAGCACAGATACGCAGTATTTT

clone size: medium-sized
D gene: -
V gene: TRBV28
J gene: TRBJ2-7
CDR3 protein: CASTGGSQRIQYF
CDR3 DNA: TGTGCCAGCACCGGGGGTTCCCAGAGAATCCAGTACTTC

clone size: many
D gene: TRBD1
V gene: TRBV13
J gene: TRBJ2-1
CDR3 protein: CASRYRDRGGEQFF
CDR3 DNA: TGTGCCAGCAGGTACCGGGACAGGGGGGGTGAGCAGTTCTTC

clone size: many
D gene: -
V gene: TRBV20-1
J gene: TRBJ2-2
CDR3 protein: CSAAYSDTGELFF
CDR3 DNA: TGCAGTGCTGCGTATTCGGACACCGGGGAGCTGTTTTTT

clone size: medium-sized
D gene: -
V gene: TRBV28
J gene: TRBJ2-7
CDR3 protein: CASSLLYNEQYF
CDR3 DNA: TGTGCCAGCAGTTTGTTATACAACGAGCAGTACTTC

clone size: medium-sized
D gene: TRBD1
V gene: TRBV6-2/TRBV6-3
J gene: TRBJ1-3
CDR3 protein: CASIGTASGNTIYF
CDR3 DNA: TGTGCCAGCATCGGGACAGCCTCTGGAAACACCATATATTTT

clone size: many
D gene: -
V gene: TRBV2
J gene: TRBJ2-3
CDR3 protein: CASSPDRDTQYF
CDR3 DNA: TGTGCCAGCAGTCCAGATAGGGATACGCAGTATTTT

clone size: -
D gene: TRBD1
V gene: TRBV20-1
J gene: TRBJ1-6
CDR3 protein: CSASDREGNSPLNF
CDR3 DNA: TGCAGTGCTAGCGACAGGGAGGGAAATTCACCCCTCAACTTT

clone size: many
D gene: TRBD1
V gene: TRBV7-8
J gene: TRBJ1-3
CDR3 protein: CASSSRRGPGNTIYF
CDR3 DNA: TGTGCCAGCAGCTCTCGCAGGGGGCCTGGAAACACCATATATTTT

clone size: medium-sized
D gene: -
V gene: TRBV6-2/TRBV6-3
J gene: TRBJ2-1
CDR3 protein: CASNSQPGLSSYNEQFF
CDR3 DNA: TGTGCCAGCAACTCCCAACCGGGACTCAGCTCCTACAATGAGCAGTTCTTC

clone size: many
D gene: -
V gene: TRBV2
J gene: TRBJ2-1
CDR3 protein: CASSPRTGTGYNEQFF
CDR3 DNA: TGTGCCAGCAGTCCTCGAACCGGGACTGGATACAATGAGCAGTTCTTC

clone size: many
D gene: TRBD1
V gene: TRBV28
J gene: TRBJ2-1
CDR3 protein: CASWDRYNEQFF
CDR3 DNA: TGTGCCAGTTGGGACAGATACAATGAGCAGTTCTTC

clone size: many
D gene: -
V gene: TRBV2
J gene: TRBJ1-1
CDR3 protein: CASSRLGNTEAFF
CDR3 DNA: TGTGCCAGCAGTAGGTTGGGGAACACTGAAGCTTTCTTT

clone size: many
D gene: -
V gene: TRBV7-3
J gene: TRBJ2-5
CDR3 protein: CASSPRPASGGETQYF
CDR3 DNA: TGTGCCAGCAGCCCTAGACCGGCCTCGGGTGGAGAGACCCAGTACTTC

clone size: many
D gene: -
V gene: TRBV6-1
J gene: TRBJ2-5
CDR3 protein: CASSPGVQETQYF
CDR3 DNA: TGTGCCAGCAGTCCAGGGGTCCAAGAGACCCAGTACTTC

clone size: many
D gene: -
V gene: TRBV6-4
J gene: TRBJ1-1
CDR3 protein: CASRQQGGNTEAFF
CDR3 DNA: TGTGCCAGCAGGCAACAGGGCGGGAACACTGAAGCTTTCTTT

clone size: -
D gene: TRBD2
V gene: TRBV11-1
J gene: TRBJ2-7
CDR3 protein: CASSLIGTSYEQYF
CDR3 DNA: TGTGCCAGCAGCTTAATTGGGACTAGCTACGAGCAGTACTTC

clone size: many
D gene: TRBD2
V gene: TRBV12-3/TRBV12-4
J gene: TRBJ2-1
CDR3 protein: CASSRSGSRYNEQFF
CDR3 DNA: TGTGCCAGCAGCCGTAGCGGGAGCCGCTACAATGAGCAGTTCTTC

clone size: many
D gene: -
V gene: TRBV30
J gene: TRBJ1-3
CDR3 protein: CAWSSPGHGFYF
CDR3 DNA: TGTGCCTGGAGTTCTCCGGGACATGGGTTTTATTTT

clone size: medium-sized
D gene: TRBD2
V gene: TRBV6-5
J gene: TRBJ2-1
CDR3 protein: CASSYSGLAGIYNEQFF
CDR3 DNA: TGTGCCAGCAGTTACTCCGGACTAGCGGGAATCTACAATGAGCAGTTCTTC

clone size: medium-sized
D gene: TRBD2
V gene: TRBV7-6
J gene: TRBJ2-7
CDR3 protein: CASSLQPPGLDNEQYF
CDR3 DNA: TGTGCCAGCAGCTTACAACCCCCCGGACTAGATAACGAGCAGTACTTC

clone size: many
D gene: TRBD1
V gene: TRBV10-3
J gene: TRBJ2-1
CDR3 protein: CAIRITGTGRTNEQFF
CDR3 DNA: TGTGCCATCAGGATCACCGGGACAGGGCGAACCAATGAGCAGTTCTTC

clone size: few
D gene: TRBD2
V gene: TRBV6-2/TRBV6-3
J gene: TRBJ2-2
CDR3 protein: CASSYSIGTRHTGELFF
CDR3 DNA: TGTGCCAGCAGTTACTCGATAGGGACTAGACACACCGGGGAGCTGTTTTTT

clone size: medium-sized
D gene: -
V gene: TRBV6-2/TRBV6-3
J gene: TRBJ2-7
CDR3 protein: CASSYSLVLGQYF
CDR3 DNA: TGTGCCAGCAGTTACTCGTTAGTTCTCGGGCAGTACTTC

clone size: -
D gene: TRBD2
V gene: TRBV24-1
J gene: TRBJ2-3
CDR3 protein: CATSDALLAGVSDTQYF
CDR3 DNA: TGTGCCACCAGTGATGCCTTACTAGCGGGAGTTTCAGATACGCAGTATTTT

clone size: -
D gene: TRBD1
V gene: TRBV19
J gene: TRBJ2-2
CDR3 protein: CATSDRGPGELCF
CDR3 DNA: TGTGCCACCTCGGACAGGGGGCCTGGGGAGCTGTGTTTC

clone size: many
D gene: -
V gene: TRBV27
J gene: TRBJ2-1
CDR3 protein: CASIGLGRQGEQFF
CDR3 DNA: TGTGCCAGCATTGGACTCGGGCGTCAGGGTGAGCAGTTCTTC

clone size: many
D gene: TRBD2
V gene: TRBV4-2
J gene: TRBJ2-1
CDR3 protein: CASSGTSGSYSYNEQFF
CDR3 DNA: TGTGCCAGCAGCGGGACTAGCGGGAGCTATTCCTACAATGAGCAGTTCTTC

clone size: -
D gene: TRBD2
V gene: TRBV24-1
J gene: TRBJ2-2
CDR3 protein: CATSDFLAGGEQCF
CDR3 DNA: TGTGCCACCAGTGATTTTTTAGCGGGCGGGGAGCAGTGTTTT

clone size: many
D gene: -
V gene: TRBV12-5
J gene: TRBJ2-5
CDR3 protein: CASGLVPETQYF
CDR3 DNA: TGTGCTAGTGGTTTGGTACCGGAGACCCAGTACTTC

clone size: -
D gene: TRBD2
V gene: TRBV20-1
J gene: TRBJ2-3
CDR3 protein: CSSLRLAGSTDTEYF
CDR3 DNA: TGCAGTTCTTTACGACTAGCGGGTAGCACAGATACGGAGTATTTT

clone size: medium-sized
D gene: -
V gene: TRBV14
J gene: TRBJ2-5
CDR3 protein: CASSQVGQTQYF
CDR3 DNA: TGTGCCAGCAGCCAAGTAGGGCAGACCCAGTACTTC

clone size: many
D gene: TRBD2
V gene: TRBV6-5
J gene: TRBJ2-1
CDR3 protein: CASSYGASGSGEQFF
CDR3 DNA: TGTGCCAGCAGTTACGGGGCTAGCGGGAGCGGTGAGCAGTTCTTC

clone size: many
D gene: TRBD1
V gene: TRBV20-1
J gene: TRBJ2-6
CDR3 protein: CSAPTGQARTHSGANVLTF
CDR3 DNA: TGCAGTGCTCCCACCGGACAGGCTAGAACTCACTCTGGGGCCAACGTCCTGACTTTC

clone size: -
D gene: TRBD1
V gene: TRBV6-1
J gene: TRBJ1-3
CDR3 protein: CATASGDSTGNTIYF
CDR3 DNA: TGTGCCACCGCATCAGGGGACAGTACTGGAAACACCATATATTTT

clone size: many
D gene: TRBD2
V gene: TRBV29-1
J gene: TRBJ2-1
CDR3 protein: CSVRREGLYNEQFF
CDR3 DNA: TGCAGCGTGAGGCGGGAGGGCCTCTACAATGAGCAGTTCTTC